This T cell receptor beta chain originates from a study of beta chain features in type 1 diabetes. Study-wide background: The patient and healthy donor groups were comparable for age, gender and cell yields.

Overall study results and limits: When Type 1 diabetes patients were examined, their TCRB CDR3s proved moderately but significantly shorter in all four CD4+ subsets. Diminished insertions and augmented deletions at VDJ junctions characterized type 1 diabetes patients.

Turning to this clone: Its matching antigen is unknown.

Since all of the isolated RNA was reverse transcribed, expressed TCRB transcripts were what got sequenced. The table came from immunoSEQ multiplex PCR; TCRdb's copy has only in-frame clones and leaves some out. Of around 290,000 clones listed, 7.5% to 9.5% are singletons. A single heparinised blood sample, averaging roughly 100 mL, was obtained per donor. This CDR3 has 16 residues. Between the trimmed V and J ends, which lost 2 bases and 2 bases, there was a span of 16 bases. Germline values: CDR1 SGHRS, CDR2 YFSETQ. The chain has TRBV5-1 and TRBJ2-5, with D maybe TRBD1 (7 bases). The TCR sequence derives from a woman under 30 in good health. Sequencing input: central memory CD4+ T cells from blood. CDR3 sequence: CASSLLAGGFQETQYF. The CDR3 bases are TGCGCCAGCAGCTTATTGGCAGGGGGGTTTCAAGAGACCCAGTACTTC.